These 18 T cell receptor beta chains came from one sample sequenced in a study of blood T cell repertoires in COVID-19. The repertoire was sequenced with immunoSEQ multiplex PCR; TCRdb's copy has only in-frame clones and lacks some. The sample has roughly 250,000 clones; 82% are singletons. Material for sequencing was peripheral blood. The receptors stem from a woman aged 80 or over with active or convalescent COVID-19.

This chain uses TRBV6-5 with TRBJ1-4; the D gene is possibly TRBD1 (6 bases). Deletions cut 6 bases from V and 4 bases from J, with 15 bases between. The CDR3 is 15 amino acids. Per germline, CDR1 MNHEY and CDR2 SVGAGI. DNA for the CDR3: TGTGCCAGCAGCCCGAGCGGGGGCAGTAATGAAAAACTGTTTTTT. It specifies CASSPSGGSNEKLFF.

This clone was recorded once. The V and J genes are TRBV5-4 and TRBJ2-6; a weak D match, TRBD2 (6 bases). The CDR3 is 17 amino acids. Between the trimmed V and J ends, which lost 2 bases and 0 bases, there was a span of 12 bases. In germline, CDR1 is SGHNT, CDR2 YYREEE (reference sequence). CDR3 sequence: CASSFSGVLSGANVLTF. Written as DNA, the CDR3 is TGTGCCAGCAGCTTTTCGGGAGTCCTCTCTGGGGCCAACGTCCTGACTTTC.

The V and J genes are TRBV2 and TRBJ1-4; D gene uncertain. Between the trimmed V and J ends, which lost 7 bases and 0 bases, there was a span of 6 bases. The V gene's germline CDR1 is SNHLY and CDR2 FYNNEI. The CDR3 spans 13 residues. CDR3 residues: CASTGTTNEKLFF. DNA of the CDR3: TGTGCCAGCACCGGGACAACTAATGAAAAACTGTTTTTT.

The V gene is TRBV5-1, the J gene TRBJ2-2; 7 positions agree with TRBD1. The CDR3 consists of 16 residues. Germline V gene sequence: CDR1 SGHRS, CDR2 YFSETQ. With 3 bases clipped from V and 2 bases from J, the junction kept 7 bases outside the gene matches. CDR3 loop: CASSSTTGANTGELFF. In DNA, the CDR3 is TGCGCCAGCAGCTCTACAACAGGGGCTAACACCGGGGAGCTGTTTTTT.

On this clone: The same CDR3 also results from other DNA sequences found in this sample. The rearrangement links TRBV28 to TRBJ1-1; D is unclear. There are 14 residues in the CDR3. V was clipped by 4 bases and J by 0 bases, with 9 bases between them. Per germline, CDR1 MDHEN and CDR2 SYDVKM. The CDR3 DNA reads TGTGCCAGCAGTTCAAGACAAGTGAACACTGAAGCTTTCTTT. Its translation is CASSSRQVNTEAFF.

The gene calls are TRBV9 and TRBJ1-4; 9 bases match TRBD1. J was trimmed by 4 bases and V by 4 bases; bases with no gene match: 2. This CDR3 is built from 14 residues. Per the germline V gene, CDR1 is SGDLS and CDR2 is YYNGEE. The CDR3, as DNA: TGTGCCAGCAGCCAGGACAGGGGTAATGAAAAACTGTTTTTT. It encodes CASSQDRGNEKLFF.

The chain combines TRBV2 with TRBJ2-5; 7 bases map to TRBD1. V trimming: 6 bases; J trimming: 2 bases; junction bases outside the gene matches: 9. This CDR3 has 15 residues. Germline V CDR1 and CDR2: SNHLY, FYNNEI. The CDR3 nucleotides read TGTGCCAGCAGGTGGATGGGGACAGATCAAGAGACCCAGTACTTC. This encodes CASRWMGTDQETQYF.

The CDR3 DNA reads as TGTGCCAGCAGCCACGCAGCGGGAGGGAACTACGAGCAGTACTTC. It yields the protein CASSHAAGGNYEQYF. The rearrangement uses TRBV5-4 and TRBJ2-7; 10 nucleotides match TRBD2. This CDR3 region has 15 residues. CDR1 SGHNT and CDR2 YYREEE come from the germline V gene (reference sequence). Losses at the gene ends were 4 bases for V and 3 bases for J; bases not matched to a gene: 7.

This chain joins TRBV6-6 and TRBJ2-6; 7 bases fit TRBD1. Germline V gene lookup returns CDR1 MNHNY and CDR2 SVGAGI (reference sequence). Trimming removed 6 bases from V and 0 bases from J; junction bases left unmatched: 5. The CDR3 is 16 amino acids. The CDR3 region has the DNA TGTGCCAGCAGCGCGACAGGGAGCTCTGGGGCCAACGTCCTGACTTTC. It specifies CASSATGSSGANVLTF.

Points on this clone: This sample includes further DNA sequences coding for the same CDR3. V is TRBV5-1 and J is TRBJ1-4; 8 nucleotides align to TRBD1. The junction had 7 bases not matched to a gene; V was cut back by 4 bases and J by 8 bases. From germline, CDR1 is SGHRS and CDR2 YFSETQ. The CDR3 spans 14 residues. CDR3 region: CASSLTGGEEKLFF. In nucleotides, the CDR3 is TGCGCCAGCAGCCTAACAGGGGGAGAGGAAAAACTGTTTTTT.

The genes are TRBV7-2 and TRBJ1-2; possible D gene TRBD1, 5 bases. This CDR3 region has 15 residues. V lost 6 bases to trimming and J lost 2 bases, with 16 bases between them. Per germline, CDR1 SGHTA and CDR2 FQGNSA. The DNA of the CDR3 is TGTGCCAGCAGTCCCAGGGAGGGAGTCAACTATGGCTACACCTTC. Its protein product is CASSPREGVNYGYTF.

The rearrangement uses TRBV5-1 and TRBJ1-2, with D hard to call. Germline V gene sequence: CDR1 SGHRS, CDR2 YFSETQ. V lost 2 bases, J lost 0 bases, and 8 bases lay in between. CDR3 length equals 14 residues. The CDR3 DNA reads TGCGCCAGCAGCTTAACAGCTACTAACTATGGCTACACCTTC. Its protein product is CASSLTATNYGYTF.

J is TRBJ1-3 and V is TRBV7-7, with TRBD1 matching 8 bases. J was trimmed by 0 bases and V by 1 base; bases with no gene match: 2. The CDR3 consists of 16 residues. Germline V gene data show CDR1 as SSHAT and CDR2 as FNYEAQ (reference sequence). The CDR3 bases are TGTGCCAGCAGCTTAGGGACAGGGATCTCTGGAAACACCATATATTTT. It encodes CASSLGTGISGNTIYF. Using reference TRBV7-7 and TRBJ1-3 for the parts outside the CDR3, the full variable domain is GAGVSQSPRYKVTKRGQDVTLRCDPISSHATLYWYQQALGQGPEFLTYFNYEAQPDKSGLPSDRFSAERPEGSISTLTIQRTEQRDSAMYRCASSLGTGISGNTIYFGEGSWLTVV.

As concerns this clone: A read error may produce the germline difference seen at one junction end. The gene calls are TRBV28 and TRBJ1-1; 7 bases are a match to TRBD1. This CDR3 has 11 residues. Germline V gene sequence: CDR1 MDHEN, CDR2 SYDVKM. The CDR3 nucleotides read TGTGCCAGCAGTTCTCCCCGGGACAGAGATTTT. Protein: CASSSPRDRDF.

This clone was recorded once. V is TRBV5-1 and J is TRBJ1-5; TRBD1 matches 11 bases. J lost 6 bases, V lost 4 bases, and 6 bases had no gene match. The germline V gene has CDR1 SGHRS and CDR2 YFSETQ. The CDR3 length is 15 residues. The CDR3 region has the DNA TGCGCCAGCAGCGAGGACAGGGGGCCTGGTCAGCCCCAGCATTTT. It translates to CASSEDRGPGQPQHF. Together with reference TRBV5-1 and TRBJ1-5, the CDR3 gives the full variable domain: KAGVTQTPRYLIKTRGQQVTLSCSPISGHRSVSWYQQTPGQGLQFLFEYFSETQRNKGNFPGRFSGRQFSNSRSEMNVSTLELGDSALYLCASSEDRGPGQPQHFGDGTRLSIL.

The chain is built from TRBV5-1 and TRBJ2-7; D is perhaps TRBD2 (5 bases). The germline CDR1 and CDR2 sequences are SGHRS and YFSETQ. The ends were cut back, 0 bases at V and 2 bases at J, with 12 bases in the middle. This CDR3 has 15 residues. The CDR3 here is CASSLVPEAAYEQYF. CDR3 coding DNA: TGCGCCAGCAGCTTGGTCCCGGAGGCCGCCTACGAGCAGTACTTC.

This chain connects TRBV18 to TRBJ1-1; 9 bases match TRBD1. After removal of 4 bases from V and 0 bases from J, the junction contained 3 bases not matched to a gene. This CDR3 is 15 amino acids long. Germline CDR1 is KGHSH and CDR2 is LQKENI. The CDR3 sequence: CASSRDREMNTEAFF. The CDR3 region has the DNA TGTGCCAGCTCACGGGACAGGGAGATGAACACTGAAGCTTTCTTT.

This chain joins TRBV30 and TRBJ1-4; D call uncertain. Per the germline V gene, CDR1 is GTSNPN and CDR2 is SVGIG (reference sequence). The CDR3 length is 14 residues. Trimming pared 6 bases from V and 8 bases from J, leaving 19 bases between. The CDR3, as DNA: TGTGCCTGTCCCGCACCGCAGGAAAAGGAAAAACTGTTTTTT. As protein: CACPAPQEKEKLFF.